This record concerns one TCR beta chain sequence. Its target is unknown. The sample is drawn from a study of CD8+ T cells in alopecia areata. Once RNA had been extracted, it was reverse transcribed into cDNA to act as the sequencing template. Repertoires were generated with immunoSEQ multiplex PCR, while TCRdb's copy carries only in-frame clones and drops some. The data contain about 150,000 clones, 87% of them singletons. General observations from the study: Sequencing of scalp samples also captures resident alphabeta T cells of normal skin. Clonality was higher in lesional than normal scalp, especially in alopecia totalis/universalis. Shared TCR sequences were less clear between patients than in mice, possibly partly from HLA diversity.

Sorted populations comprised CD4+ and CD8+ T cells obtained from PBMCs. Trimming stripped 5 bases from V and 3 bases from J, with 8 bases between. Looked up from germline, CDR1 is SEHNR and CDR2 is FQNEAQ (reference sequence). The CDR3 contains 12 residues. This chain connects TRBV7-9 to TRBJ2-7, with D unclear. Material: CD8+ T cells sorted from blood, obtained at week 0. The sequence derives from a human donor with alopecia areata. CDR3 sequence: CASSMDHYEQYF. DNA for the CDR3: TGTGCCAGCAGCATGGACCACTACGAGCAGTACTTC.